These T cell receptor beta chains were read from a single sample in a study of post-analysis software for immune sequencing data. TCRdb re-derived calls from the PCR reads in MiXCR, one entry per CDR3 protein. Of fewer than 700,000 distinct CDR3 sequences listed, roughly 40% are singletons. Sequenced: blood. The source of these receptors is a girl aged 10 to 17 with multiple sclerosis. CDR3s include the opening cysteine and the closing phenylalanine or tryptophan. Each record gives: J gene, clone size, D gene, V gene, CDR3 DNA, CDR3 protein. D genes are given only for firm matches. Not every row has a clone size; where given, it reads once, few, many or a size class.

j_call: TRBJ2-7; clone_size: -; d_call: TRBD2; v_call: TRBV5-1; cdr3_nt: TGCGCCAGCAGCCTTACCTACATGACTAGCGGGAGTGGCGAGCAGTACTTC; cdr3_aa: CASSLTYMTSGSGEQYF
j_call: TRBJ1-2; clone_size: -; d_call: -; v_call: TRBV27; cdr3_nt: TGTGCCAGCCGGCGGGGGGGTAGCTACACCTTC; cdr3_aa: CASRRGGSYTF
j_call: TRBJ2-3; clone_size: -; d_call: -; v_call: TRBV6-2/TRBV6-3; cdr3_nt: TGTGCCAGCAGTTACCGCGGGACCACCACAGATACGCAGTATTTT; cdr3_aa: CASSYRGTTTDTQYF
j_call: TRBJ2-1; clone_size: -; d_call: TRBD2; v_call: TRBV7-2; cdr3_nt: TGTGCCAGCAGCCTACAGACTAGCGGGATTTACAATGAGCAGTTCTTC; cdr3_aa: CASSLQTSGIYNEQFF
j_call: TRBJ2-3; clone_size: -; d_call: -; v_call: TRBV7-9; cdr3_nt: TGTGCCAGCAGCCCACAAACGACTGCGGGGACAGATACGCAGTATTTT; cdr3_aa: CASSPQTTAGTDTQYF
j_call: TRBJ2-3; clone_size: -; d_call: -; v_call: TRBV12-3/TRBV12-4; cdr3_nt: TGTGCCAGCAGTCTGGAGATTAGCACAGATACGCAGTATTTT; cdr3_aa: CASSLEISTDTQYF
j_call: TRBJ2-3; clone_size: many; d_call: -; v_call: TRBV5-1; cdr3_nt: TGTGCCAGCAGCTTACGGGGCCCTAGCACAGATACGCAGTATTTT; cdr3_aa: CASSLRGPSTDTQYF
j_call: TRBJ2-7; clone_size: few; d_call: TRBD1; v_call: TRBV24-1; cdr3_nt: TGTGCCACCAGTGACTCCGGGACAGGAGTCCTCGAGCAGTACTTC; cdr3_aa: CATSDSGTGVLEQYF
j_call: TRBJ2-3; clone_size: few; d_call: -; v_call: TRBV2; cdr3_nt: TGTGCCAGCAGTGATCTGGCGGGACACACAGATACGCAGTATTTT; cdr3_aa: CASSDLAGHTDTQYF
j_call: TRBJ2-7; clone_size: -; d_call: -; v_call: TRBV5-1; cdr3_nt: TGCGCCAGCAGCTCGGCCAGATATGACGAGCAGTACTTC; cdr3_aa: CASSSARYDEQYF
j_call: TRBJ2-4; clone_size: -; d_call: TRBD2; v_call: TRBV12-3/TRBV12-4; cdr3_nt: TGTGCCAGCAGTGAACCGGGACTAGCGGAAGCCAAAAACATTCAGTACTTC; cdr3_aa: CASSEPGLAEAKNIQYF
j_call: TRBJ2-7; clone_size: -; d_call: -; v_call: TRBV28; cdr3_nt: TGTGCCAGCTGTCGGGACCGGATTTCCTACGAGCAGTACTTC; cdr3_aa: CASCRDRISYEQYF
j_call: TRBJ2-3; clone_size: once; d_call: TRBD2; v_call: TRBV9; cdr3_nt: TGTGCCAGCAGCACTAGAGCGGGAGCTAGCACAGATACGCAGTATTTT; cdr3_aa: CASSTRAGASTDTQYF
j_call: TRBJ1-1; clone_size: -; d_call: -; v_call: TRBV7-9; cdr3_nt: TGTGCCAGCAGCCTAACCCAGTCAGGAGGCACTGAAGCTTTCTTT; cdr3_aa: CASSLTQSGGTEAFF
j_call: TRBJ2-1; clone_size: few; d_call: TRBD1; v_call: TRBV7-9; cdr3_nt: TGTGCCAGCAGGACGGACAGGGGGCGCGTAGAGTTCTTC; cdr3_aa: CASRTDRGRVEFF
j_call: TRBJ2-7; clone_size: -; d_call: -; v_call: TRBV5-1; cdr3_nt: TGCGCCAGCAGCTTGGTGGCGGGTAGGAGCTCCTACGAGCAGTACTTC; cdr3_aa: CASSLVAGRSSYEQYF
j_call: TRBJ1-1; clone_size: -; d_call: -; v_call: TRBV25-1; cdr3_nt: TGTGCCAGCAGTGAGTCGCGTCCACAGGGCTTGTTGGCTGAAGCTTTCTTT; cdr3_aa: CASSESRPQGLLAEAFF
j_call: TRBJ2-1; clone_size: -; d_call: -; v_call: TRBV5-1; cdr3_nt: TGCGCCAGCAGCCCTATCCCCGAGAATGAGCAGTTCTTC; cdr3_aa: CASSPIPENEQFF
j_call: TRBJ2-7; clone_size: few; d_call: TRBD2; v_call: TRBV7-2; cdr3_nt: TGTGCCAGCAGCTCGCTCCGGGGGGGCTACGAGCAGTACTTC; cdr3_aa: CASSSLRGGYEQYF
j_call: TRBJ2-7; clone_size: few; d_call: TRBD1; v_call: TRBV7-9; cdr3_nt: TGTGCCAGCAGCCCGGACAGGATTTTACGAGAGCAGTACTTC; cdr3_aa: CASSPDRILREQYF
j_call: TRBJ1-2; clone_size: -; d_call: -; v_call: TRBV9; cdr3_nt: TGTGCCAGCAGCGGGGCCACAGGGACTAACTATGGCTACACCTTC; cdr3_aa: CASSGATGTNYGYTF
j_call: TRBJ1-5; clone_size: -; d_call: -; v_call: TRBV29-1; cdr3_nt: TGCAGCGTTGTCGACTCTCTAACCCAGCATTTT; cdr3_aa: CSVVDSLTQHF
j_call: TRBJ1-2; clone_size: -; d_call: TRBD1; v_call: TRBV7-2; cdr3_nt: TGTGCCAGCAGCTTAGGACAGGGGCCGTCTTATAACTATGGCTACACCTTC; cdr3_aa: CASSLGQGPSYNYGYTF
j_call: TRBJ2-3; clone_size: -; d_call: -; v_call: TRBV20-1; cdr3_nt: TGCAGTGGGCACCTTAGCACAGATACGCAGTATTTT; cdr3_aa: CSGHLSTDTQYF
j_call: TRBJ1-1; clone_size: -; d_call: -; v_call: TRBV20-1; cdr3_nt: TGCAGTGCTACGGTGGGGGTGAACACTGAAGCTTTCTTT; cdr3_aa: CSATVGVNTEAFF
j_call: TRBJ2-5; clone_size: few; d_call: -; v_call: TRBV5-1; cdr3_nt: TGCGCCAGCAGCTTTGGCGGTGAGCAAGAGACCCAGTACTTC; cdr3_aa: CASSFGGEQETQYF
j_call: TRBJ2-1; clone_size: -; d_call: TRBD2; v_call: TRBV7-9; cdr3_nt: TGTGCCAGCAGCTTAGAGTACCGACTGGGGGGGAGACGTCACAATGAGCAGTTCTTC; cdr3_aa: CASSLEYRLGGRRHNEQFF
j_call: TRBJ2-7; clone_size: -; d_call: -; v_call: TRBV5-1; cdr3_nt: TGCGCCAGCAGCTTGGCCGTAAATTCTTATTCCTACGAGCAGTACTTC; cdr3_aa: CASSLAVNSYSYEQYF
j_call: TRBJ2-5; clone_size: -; d_call: -; v_call: TRBV12-3/TRBV12-4; cdr3_nt: TGTGCCAGCGGGCGAGACTCCGGACGTTCGGGGGAGACCCAGTACTTC; cdr3_aa: CASGRDSGRSGETQYF
j_call: TRBJ2-7; clone_size: -; d_call: -; v_call: TRBV6-5; cdr3_nt: TGTGCCAGCGCTGCGAAGACCTACGAGCAGTACTTC; cdr3_aa: CASAAKTYEQYF
j_call: TRBJ2-3; clone_size: few; d_call: -; v_call: TRBV29-1; cdr3_nt: TGCAGCGTTGAAGAAGGTCCAGATACGCAGTATTTT; cdr3_aa: CSVEEGPDTQYF